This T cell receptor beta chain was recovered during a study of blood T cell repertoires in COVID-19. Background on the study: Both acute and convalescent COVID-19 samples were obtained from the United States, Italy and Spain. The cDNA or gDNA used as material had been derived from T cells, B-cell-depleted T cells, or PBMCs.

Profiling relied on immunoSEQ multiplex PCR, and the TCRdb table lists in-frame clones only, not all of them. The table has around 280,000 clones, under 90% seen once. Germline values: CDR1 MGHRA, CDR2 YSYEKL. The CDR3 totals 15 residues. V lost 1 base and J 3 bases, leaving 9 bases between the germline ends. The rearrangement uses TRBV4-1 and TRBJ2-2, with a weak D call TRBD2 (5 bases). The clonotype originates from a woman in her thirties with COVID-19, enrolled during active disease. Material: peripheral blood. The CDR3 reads CASSQGTEDTGELFF. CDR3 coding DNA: TGCGCCAGCAGCCAAGGGACTGAAGACACCGGGGAGCTGTTTTTT.